This T cell receptor (beta chain) is from a study of T cells in localized non-small cell lung cancer. Study conclusions and caveats: Tumor showed lower T cell clonality than uninvolved adjacent lung, where it was highest. Sequencing was limited to one tumor region, leaving the possibility of heterogeneity open.

Here immunoSEQ multiplex PCR was the method, and the copy in TCRdb shows in-frame clones only, minus some. The sample lists approximately 63,000 clones; around 90% were seen once. The V segment lost 5 bases and the J segment 7 bases; nucleotides outside the gene matches: 4. CDR1 SGHVS and CDR2 FQNEAQ come from the germline V gene. This CDR3 is 14 amino acids long. A remark on this clone: The antigen remains undetermined.

This receptor was taken from a man between 40 and 69 years old with stage I squamous cell lung carcinoma. V is TRBV7-8 and J is TRBJ2-7, with 14 bases identical to TRBD2. Here the sequenced sample was peripheral blood, taken before any cancer treatment. The CDR3, as DNA: TGTGCCAGCAGCCCGACTAGCGGGAGGGGTGAGCAGTACTTC. Its translation: CASSPTSGRGEQYF.